Listed here are 28 T cell receptor beta chains from one sample, sequenced in a study of T cell responses to AZD1222 COVID-19 vaccine. Only in-frame clones appear in the TCRdb table, and some are missing; sequencing was by immunoSEQ multiplex PCR. The data hold 150,000 or so clones, with 90% to 95% observed a single time. Sample: peripheral blood, taken 28 days after the second AZD1222 dose. These receptors were obtained from an adult who received the AZD1222 COVID-19 vaccine.

This clone was counted once. The chain employs TRBV5-1 and TRBJ2-3, with D possibly TRBD1 on 5 matching bases. Germline V lookup: CDR1 SGHRS, CDR2 YFSETQ. V was clipped by 0 bases and J by 4 bases, with 12 bases between them. The CDR3 covers 15 residues. The CDR3 loop is CASSLEGMAPDTQYF. CDR3 nucleotide sequence: TGCGCCAGCAGCTTGGAGGGGATGGCCCCAGATACGCAGTATTTT.

As for this clone: Other DNA sequences in the same sample also yield this CDR3. This sequence joins TRBV5-1 and TRBJ1-2; perhaps TRBD1 as D (5 bases). Germline V gene data show CDR1 as SGHRS and CDR2 as YFSETQ. V lost 2 bases, J lost 4 bases, and 9 bases lay in between. The CDR3 totals 13 residues. CDR3 coding DNA: TGCGCCAGCAGCTTAGACAGTGGCTATGGCTACACCTTC. Its translation is CASSLDSGYGYTF.

The chain couples TRBV6-6 to TRBJ1-4, with 7 bases matching TRBD1. CDR3 length: 15 residues. Per germline, CDR1 MNHNY and CDR2 SVGAGI (reference sequence). J lost 5 bases, V lost 6 bases, and 9 bases had no gene match. CDR3 amino acids: CASSPLGQPNEKLFF. In nucleotides, the CDR3 is TGTGCCAGCAGCCCCCTGGGACAGCCGAATGAAAAACTGTTTTTT.

The J gene is TRBJ2-7, the V gene TRBV28, with a possible D match to TRBD2 (6 bases). The CDR3 sequence is 15 residues long. CDR1 is MDHEN, CDR2 SYDVKM, per germline. V was shortened by 5 bases and J by 1 base, with 15 bases between the two germline ends. The CDR3 sequence: CASSRVPGLSYEQYF. CDR3 DNA: TGTGCCAGCAGTCGTGTACCGGGACTTTCCTACGAGCAGTACTTC.

The genes are TRBV7-9 and TRBJ1-5, with 7 bases matching TRBD1. CDR3 length: 17 residues. J was trimmed by 6 bases and V by 1 base; bases with no gene match: 12. Germline-derived CDR1 and CDR2 are SEHNR and FQNEAQ (reference sequence). CDR3 protein: CASSLGIGEGALQPQHF. CDR3 sequence (DNA): TGTGCCAGCAGCTTAGGGATCGGTGAGGGGGCACTTCAGCCCCAGCATTTT.

The chain couples TRBV29-1 to TRBJ2-1, with TRBD1 as a possible D gene (5 bases). V gave up 6 bases and J gave up 0 bases, with 9 bases separating them. The germline V gene has CDR1 SQVTM and CDR2 ANQGSEA. This CDR3 contains 13 residues. In DNA, the CDR3 is TGCAGCGTGGGGCAGAGCTCCTACAATGAGCAGTTCTTC. Protein: CSVGQSSYNEQFF.

The chain is built from TRBV9 and TRBJ2-1; TRBD2 matches at 8 bases. The CDR3 runs to 16 residues. In germline, CDR1 is SGDLS, CDR2 YYNGEE. Trimming took 4 bases from V and 6 from J; bases not matched to a gene: 12. The DNA for the CDR3 is TGTGCCAGCAGCCCCCTGGGGGGACTAGTGGTCAATGAGCAGTTCTTC. This gives the protein CASSPLGGLVVNEQFF.

As DNA, the CDR3 is TGTGCCAGCAGCTTGGGAAGGGGCTACGAGCAGTACTTC. Translated, it gives CASSLGRGYEQYF. The V and J genes are TRBV7-3 and TRBJ2-7; tentative D call: TRBD1 (5 bases). The CDR3 length is 13 residues. Between the trimmed V and J ends, which lost 3 bases and 3 bases, there was a span of 9 bases. Germline V gives CDR1 SGHTA, CDR2 FQGTGA.

The chain carries TRBV29-1 and TRBJ2-3; 7 nucleotides line up with TRBD1. Germline assignment: CDR1 SQVTM and CDR2 ANQGSEA. The CDR3 covers 14 residues. The junction had 9 bases not matched to a gene; V was cut back by 6 bases and J by 3 bases. The CDR3 DNA is TGCAGCGTGGCCCCAGGGGGACGAACAGATACGCAGTATTTT. Translating gives CSVAPGGRTDTQYF.

The chain couples TRBV9 to TRBJ2-7; 9 bases are a match to TRBD2. V dropped 2 bases and J dropped 5; count of bases not matched to a gene: 8. CDR3 length: 15 amino acids. CDR1 and CDR2 from the germline V gene are SGDLS and YYNGEE. The CDR3 bases are TGTGCCAGCAGCGTGTCGGGAGCGGGAGGAGACGAGCAGTACTTC. This translates into CASSVSGAGGDEQYF.

J is TRBJ2-2 and V is TRBV11-2; D remains ambiguous. There are 15 residues in the CDR3. V shed 2 bases and J shed 1 base, with 8 bases lying between them. Germline loops: CDR1 SGHAT, CDR2 FQNNGV. The CDR3: CASSLYMGNTGELFF. Written as DNA, the CDR3 is TGTGCCAGCAGCTTATATATGGGGAACACCGGGGAGCTGTTTTTT.

This rearrangement joins TRBV5-8 to TRBJ2-7, with 7 bases aligning to TRBD1. Germline lookup yields CDR1 SGHTS and CDR2 YDEGEE. Trimming at V came to 4 bases and at J to 4 bases, leaving 5 bases not matched to a gene. The CDR3 covers 13 residues. CDR3 loop: CASSRQGNYEQYF. Here the CDR3 DNA reads TGTGCCAGCAGCCGACAGGGAAATTACGAGCAGTACTTC.

This rearrangement joins TRBV19 to TRBJ1-1, with a weak D call TRBD1 (6 bases). Per germline, CDR1 LNHDA and CDR2 SQIVND (reference sequence). Trimming removed 9 bases at V and 1 base at J, with 18 bases between. There are 15 residues in the CDR3. This CDR3 is CASTLGRGGNTEAFF. As DNA, the CDR3 is TGTGCCAGCACTTTAGGCAGGGGAGGGAACACTGAAGCTTTCTTT.

This clone was counted a single time. This rearrangement joins TRBV12-3 or TRBV12-4 to TRBJ2-1, with 7 bases identical to TRBD2. Losses at the gene ends were 6 bases for V and 1 base for J; bases not matched to a gene: 0. The CDR3 loop spans 13 amino acids. The CDR3 reads CASSGGSYNEQFF. The CDR3 DNA reads TGTGCCAGCAGCGGGGGGTCCTACAATGAGCAGTTCTTC.

V is TRBV7-9 and J is TRBJ1-3, with a possible D match to TRBD1 (6 bases). Germline V gene data show CDR1 as SEHNR and CDR2 as FQNEAQ (reference sequence). This CDR3 is 14 amino acids long. Trimming removed 6 bases from V and 4 bases from J, with 13 bases in between. CDR3 in amino acids: CASRDRTAGNTIYF. Here the CDR3 DNA reads TGTGCCAGCAGGGACCGGACAGCCGGAAACACCATATATTTT.

The chain combines TRBV12-3 or TRBV12-4 with TRBJ1-6; D is unresolved. V lost 0 bases, J lost 10 bases, and 4 bases lay in between. The CDR3 runs to 12 residues. CDR3 sequence: CASSLAGSPLHF. As DNA, the CDR3 is TGTGCCAGCAGTTTAGCCGGCTCACCCCTCCACTTT.

The chain joins TRBV19 to TRBJ1-4, with D uncertain. This CDR3 region has 16 residues. V shed 7 bases and J shed 7 bases, with 22 bases lying between them. CDR1 LNHDA and CDR2 SQIVND come from the germline V gene (reference sequence). The CDR3 region is CASTNRDFDFGEKLFF. DNA of the CDR3: TGTGCCAGTACGAACCGCGACTTCGATTTTGGTGAAAAACTGTTTTTT.

The chain uses TRBV11-3 and TRBJ1-3, with D tentatively TRBD1 (5 bases). CDR1 is SGHNT, CDR2 YENEEA, per germline. Trimming removed 4 bases from V and 7 bases from J, with 11 bases in between. The CDR3 contains 13 residues. The CDR3 DNA sequence: TGTGCCAGCAGCTCGGGACCCCAGAACACCATATATTTT. It codes for CASSSGPQNTIYF.

The chain links TRBV4-2 to TRBJ2-7; TRBD2 aligns across 12 bases. The CDR3 extends over 16 amino acids. CDR1 is LGHNA, CDR2 YNFKEQ, per germline. With V trimmed by 4 bases and J by 5 bases, 9 bases remained unmatched. The DNA of the CDR3 is TGTGCCAGCAGCCCGTCGACTAGCGGGAGCCCCCACGAGCAGTACTTC. This sequence encodes CASSPSTSGSPHEQYF.

V usage is TRBV10-3 and J usage is TRBJ1-5; TRBD1 matches 8 bases. V lost 0 bases and J lost 6; bases outside the gene matches: 7. CDR1 is ENHRY, CDR2 SYGVKD, per germline. The CDR3 consists of 16 residues. The CDR3 sequence: CAISESGQGAGQPQHF. The CDR3, as DNA: TGTGCCATCAGTGAGTCGGGGCAGGGGGCGGGTCAGCCCCAGCATTTT.

This clone was seen a handful of times. The chain combines TRBV7-9 with TRBJ1-6, with unresolved D. The CDR3 is made up of 14 amino acids. V lost 5 bases to trimming and J lost 0 bases, with 5 bases between them. The germline gives CDR1 SEHNR, CDR2 FQNEAQ (reference sequence). The chain's CDR3 is CASSPLSYNSPLHF. The CDR3 DNA reads TGTGCCAGCAGCCCGCTCTCCTATAATTCACCCCTCCACTTT.

The rearrangement uses TRBV27 and TRBJ1-1; 10 positions match TRBD1. The J segment lost 0 bases and the V segment lost 2 bases, leaving 6 bases of the junction unmatched. Germline V gene sequence: CDR1 MNHEY, CDR2 SMNVEV (reference sequence). This CDR3 region has 17 residues. The CDR3 loop is CASSLGRDRGLNTEAFF. CDR3 sequence (DNA): TGTGCCAGCAGTTTAGGTCGAGACAGGGGGCTGAACACTGAAGCTTTCTTT.

The V gene is TRBV14, the J gene TRBJ1-2, with D unclear. CDR1 is SGHDN and CDR2 is FVKESK in the germline V gene. The CDR3 covers 13 residues. Trimming pared 4 bases from V and 1 base from J, leaving 7 bases between. In DNA, the CDR3 is TGTGCCAGCAGCCGGAACGTTAACTATGGCTACACCTTC. Amino acids: CASSRNVNYGYTF.

The chain links TRBV20-1 to TRBJ1-1, with unresolved D. The CDR3 length is 11 residues. Trimming took off 2 bases at V and 0 bases at J, with 1 base between the two ends. Germline loops: CDR1 DFQATT, CDR2 SNEGSKA (reference sequence). CDR3 in amino acids: CSARMNTEAFF. In DNA form, the CDR3 reads TGCAGTGCTAGAATGAACACTGAAGCTTTCTTT.

Only a few counts were recorded for this clone. The V call is TRBV28, the J call TRBJ1-1; D remains ambiguous. From germline, CDR1 is MDHEN and CDR2 SYDVKM. V was trimmed by 8 bases and J by 7 bases, leaving 17 bases between them. The CDR3 contains 13 residues. The CDR3 coding sequence is TGTGCCAGCTACGTGGGCCCTGAACATGAAGCTTTCTTT. Its protein is CASYVGPEHEAFF.

The chain employs TRBV27 and TRBJ2-5; maybe TRBD1 (6 bases). This CDR3 contains 13 residues. Deletions cut 2 bases from V and 5 bases from J, with 9 bases between. Germline V gene data show CDR1 as MNHEY and CDR2 as SMNVEV (reference sequence). As DNA, the CDR3 is TGTGCCAGCAGTTTAGGGGGCTGGGAGACCCAGTACTTC. This codes for CASSLGGWETQYF.

The rearrangement uses TRBV13 and TRBJ1-6; no firm D call. The V gene's germline CDR1 is PRHDT and CDR2 FYEKMQ (reference sequence). The CDR3 runs 14 residues. The V end was cut by 0 bases, the J end by 10 bases, with 10 bases between. The CDR3 DNA reads as TGTGCCAGCAGCTTAGGCGGACTAGAATCACCCCTCCACTTT. It specifies CASSLGGLESPLHF.

The V call is TRBV5-4, the J call TRBJ1-1; D gene unclear. Germline V gene data show CDR1 as SGHNT and CDR2 as YYREEE (reference sequence). The CDR3 runs 12 residues. V lost 4 bases and J lost 4, with 8 bases in between. The CDR3 region is CASSTGRTEAFF. CDR3 coding DNA: TGTGCCAGCAGCACTGGGCGCACTGAAGCTTTCTTT.